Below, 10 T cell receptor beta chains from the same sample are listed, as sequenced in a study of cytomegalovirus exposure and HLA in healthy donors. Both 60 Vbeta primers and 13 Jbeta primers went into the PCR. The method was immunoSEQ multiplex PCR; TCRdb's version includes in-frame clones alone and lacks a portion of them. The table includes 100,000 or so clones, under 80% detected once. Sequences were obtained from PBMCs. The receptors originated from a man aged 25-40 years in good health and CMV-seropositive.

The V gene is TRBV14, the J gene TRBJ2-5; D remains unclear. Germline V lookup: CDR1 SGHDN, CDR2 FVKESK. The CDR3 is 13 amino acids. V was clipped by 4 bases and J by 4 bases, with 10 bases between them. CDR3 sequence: CASSRSVGETQYF. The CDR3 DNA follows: TGTGCCAGCAGCCGGTCCGTCGGAGAGACCCAGTACTTC.

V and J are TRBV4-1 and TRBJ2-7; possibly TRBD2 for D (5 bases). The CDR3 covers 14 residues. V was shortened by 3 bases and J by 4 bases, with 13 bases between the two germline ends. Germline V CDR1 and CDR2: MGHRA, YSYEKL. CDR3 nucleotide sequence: TGCGCCAGCAGCCAGGGGAGCAGGACTTACGAGCAGTACTTC. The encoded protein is CASSQGSRTYEQYF.

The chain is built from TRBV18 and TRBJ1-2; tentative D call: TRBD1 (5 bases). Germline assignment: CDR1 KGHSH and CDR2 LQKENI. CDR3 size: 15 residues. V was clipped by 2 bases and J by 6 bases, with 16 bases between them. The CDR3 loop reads CASSPIVGAGDGYTF. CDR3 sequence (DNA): TGTGCCAGCTCACCAATAGTAGGGGCAGGTGATGGCTACACCTTC.

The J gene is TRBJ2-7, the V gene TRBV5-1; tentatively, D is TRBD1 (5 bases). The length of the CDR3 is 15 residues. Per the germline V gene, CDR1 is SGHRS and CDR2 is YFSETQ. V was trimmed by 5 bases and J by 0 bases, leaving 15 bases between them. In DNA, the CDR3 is TGCGCCAGCAGGCCGCCTGACAGCTACTCCTACGAGCAGTACTTC. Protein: CASRPPDSYSYEQYF.

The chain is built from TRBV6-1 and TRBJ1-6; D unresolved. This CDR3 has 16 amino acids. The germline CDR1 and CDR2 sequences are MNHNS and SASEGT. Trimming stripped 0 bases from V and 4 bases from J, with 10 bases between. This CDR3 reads CASSEALDTYNSPLHF. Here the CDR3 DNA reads TGTGCCAGCAGTGAAGCGCTTGACACTTATAATTCACCCCTCCACTTT.

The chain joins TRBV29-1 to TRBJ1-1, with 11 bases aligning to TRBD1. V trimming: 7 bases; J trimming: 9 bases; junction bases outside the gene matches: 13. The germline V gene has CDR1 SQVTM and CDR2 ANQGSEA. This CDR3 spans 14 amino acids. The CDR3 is CSGGTGGAPSQAFF. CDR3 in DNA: TGCAGCGGAGGGACAGGGGGGGCCCCTTCCCAAGCTTTCTTT. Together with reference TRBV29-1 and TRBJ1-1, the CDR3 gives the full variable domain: SAVISQKPSRDICQRGTSLTIQCQVDSQVTMMFWYRQQPGQSLTLIATANQGSEATYESGFVIDKFPISRPNLTFSTLTVSNMSPEDSSIYLCSGGTGGAPSQAFFGQGTRLTVV.

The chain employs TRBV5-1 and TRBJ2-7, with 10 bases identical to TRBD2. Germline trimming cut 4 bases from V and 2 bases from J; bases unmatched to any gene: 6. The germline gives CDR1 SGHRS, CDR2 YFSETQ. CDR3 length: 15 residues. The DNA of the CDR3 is TGCGCCAGCAGCCGAGCGGGGGGGGCAACCTACGAGCAGTACTTC. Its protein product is CASSRAGGATYEQYF.

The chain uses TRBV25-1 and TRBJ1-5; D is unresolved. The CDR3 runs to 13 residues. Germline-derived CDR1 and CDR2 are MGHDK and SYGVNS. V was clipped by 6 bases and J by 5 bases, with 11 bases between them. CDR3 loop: CASREGLDQPQHF. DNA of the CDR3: TGTGCCAGCAGGGAGGGTTTGGATCAGCCCCAGCATTTT. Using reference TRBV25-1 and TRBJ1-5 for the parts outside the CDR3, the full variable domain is EADIYQTPRYLVIGTGKKITLECSQTMGHDKMYWYQQDPGMELHLIHYSYGVNSTEKGDLSSESTVSRIRTEHFPLTLESARPSHTSQYLCASREGLDQPQHFGDGTRLSIL.

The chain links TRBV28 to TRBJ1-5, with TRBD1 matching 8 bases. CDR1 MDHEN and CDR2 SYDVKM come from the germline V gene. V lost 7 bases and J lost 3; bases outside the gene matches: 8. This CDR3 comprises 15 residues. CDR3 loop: CASTLTGVPNQPQHF. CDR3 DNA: TGTGCCAGCACTCTGACAGGGGTCCCCAATCAGCCCCAGCATTTT.

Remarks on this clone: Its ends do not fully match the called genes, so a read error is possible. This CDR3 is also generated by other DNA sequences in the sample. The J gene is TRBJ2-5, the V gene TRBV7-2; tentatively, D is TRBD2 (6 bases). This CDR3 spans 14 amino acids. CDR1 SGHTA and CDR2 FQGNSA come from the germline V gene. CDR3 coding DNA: TGTGCTAGCAGCCTGGCGGGGTACCAAGAGACCCAGTACTTC. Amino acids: CASSLAGYQETQYF.